This is a list of T cell receptor beta chains from one sample in a study of identical twins. TCRdb reanalysed the 5' RACE reads using MiXCR and keeps one entry per CDR3 protein. The sample records 1.5 million to 2 million distinct CDR3 sequences, roughly 35% being singletons. Specimen: cord blood. These receptors came from a newborn girl in good health. The CDR3 runs from the conserved cysteine through the conserved F or W. Fields, in order: clone size, D gene, V gene, J gene, CDR3 DNA, CDR3 protein. The D gene is left open where the match is weak. Clone size appears in some rows only: once, few, many, or a class for an expanded clone.

clone_size: few
d_call: .
v_call: TRBV7-2
j_call: TRBJ2-7
cdr3_nt: TGTGCCAGCAGCTTACCGCTAGCGTATCCCTCCTACGAGCAGTACTTC
cdr3_aa: CASSLPLAYPSYEQYF

clone_size: .
d_call: TRBD2
v_call: TRBV6-1
j_call: TRBJ2-3
cdr3_nt: TGTGCCAGCAGTGAACCTAGCGGGTCAAGCACAGATACGCAGTATTTT
cdr3_aa: CASSEPSGSSTDTQYF

clone_size: .
d_call: .
v_call: TRBV6-5
j_call: TRBJ1-6
cdr3_nt: TGTGCCAGCAGTTCGACACTTTTAACGGGAGATTCACCCCTCCACTTT
cdr3_aa: CASSSTLLTGDSPLHF

clone_size: once
d_call: .
v_call: TRBV7-9
j_call: TRBJ2-7
cdr3_nt: TGTGCCAGCAGCTTACGGGCGGGAAGCTTATACGAGCAGTACTTC
cdr3_aa: CASSLRAGSLYEQYF

clone_size: few
d_call: .
v_call: TRBV7-9
j_call: TRBJ2-7
cdr3_nt: TGTGCCAGCAGCCTCCCCACAGAGGGATCATACTACGAGCAGTACTTC
cdr3_aa: CASSLPTEGSYYEQYF

clone_size: .
d_call: .
v_call: TRBV7-9
j_call: TRBJ2-1
cdr3_nt: TGTGCCAGCAGCGCTTACCAGGGGGGCATAGATGAGCAGTTCTTC
cdr3_aa: CASSAYQGGIDEQFF

clone_size: .
d_call: .
v_call: TRBV2
j_call: TRBJ2-1
cdr3_nt: TGTGCCAGCAGACTCGGACTGCTCTCCTACAATGAGCAGTTCTTC
cdr3_aa: CASRLGLLSYNEQFF

clone_size: few
d_call: .
v_call: TRBV6-1
j_call: TRBJ1-2
cdr3_nt: TGTGCCAGCAGTCCTCGTGGTGAAGGGGGTGCGTTCTATGGCTACACCTTC
cdr3_aa: CASSPRGEGGAFYGYTF

clone_size: few
d_call: TRBD2
v_call: TRBV27
j_call: TRBJ2-5
cdr3_nt: TGTGCCAGCAGTTTATTCCCGCGGGGGGAGACCCAGTACTTC
cdr3_aa: CASSLFPRGETQYF

clone_size: many
d_call: TRBD1
v_call: TRBV10-3
j_call: TRBJ1-2
cdr3_nt: TGTGCCATCAGTGGGACAGGCCCCTATGGCTACACCTTC
cdr3_aa: CAISGTGPYGYTF

clone_size: few
d_call: .
v_call: TRBV27
j_call: TRBJ1-2
cdr3_nt: TGTGCCAGCGGTATTGCCGCAGGGTCTGGCTACACCTTC
cdr3_aa: CASGIAAGSGYTF

clone_size: many
d_call: .
v_call: TRBV27
j_call: TRBJ2-7
cdr3_nt: TGTGCCAGCAGTTTACGGGGGATGACCTACGAGCAGTACTTC
cdr3_aa: CASSLRGMTYEQYF

clone_size: .
d_call: .
v_call: TRBV20-1
j_call: TRBJ1-2
cdr3_nt: TGCAGTGCTAGACCGGGGGGGGTTCACTATGGCTACACCTTC
cdr3_aa: CSARPGGVHYGYTF

clone_size: few
d_call: .
v_call: TRBV12-3/TRBV12-4
j_call: TRBJ1-2
cdr3_nt: TGTGCCAGCAGCTTGAGCAGGGTGGCCAACTATGGCTACACCTTC
cdr3_aa: CASSLSRVANYGYTF

clone_size: .
d_call: .
v_call: TRBV5-1
j_call: TRBJ2-7
cdr3_nt: TGCGCCAGCAGCCCCCAGGGGGGCATCTACGAGCAGTACTTC
cdr3_aa: CASSPQGGIYEQYF

clone_size: few
d_call: .
v_call: TRBV20-1
j_call: TRBJ2-4
cdr3_nt: TGCAGTGCTAGTGCTATAGCCAAAAACATTCAGTACTTC
cdr3_aa: CSASAIAKNIQYF

clone_size: .
d_call: .
v_call: TRBV20-1
j_call: TRBJ2-1
cdr3_nt: TGCAGTGCTAGTAGTCCGGGGTACAATGAGCAGTTCTTC
cdr3_aa: CSASSPGYNEQFF

clone_size: .
d_call: .
v_call: TRBV9
j_call: TRBJ2-1
cdr3_nt: TGTGCCAGCAGCGTAGTATATCATCCCCCATACAATGAGCGGTTCTTC
cdr3_aa: CASSVVYHPPYNERFF

clone_size: .
d_call: .
v_call: TRBV20-1
j_call: TRBJ2-3
cdr3_nt: TGCAGTGCTAGGGGACACCGCACAGATACGCAGTATTTT
cdr3_aa: CSARGHRTDTQYF

clone_size: many
d_call: .
v_call: TRBV3-1
j_call: TRBJ2-7
cdr3_nt: TGTGCCAGCAGCCAAGCGGTCGAGCAGTACTTC
cdr3_aa: CASSQAVEQYF

clone_size: few
d_call: .
v_call: TRBV29-1
j_call: TRBJ2-2
cdr3_nt: TGCAGCGTTGGGGATATGAACACCGGGGAGCTGTTTTTT
cdr3_aa: CSVGDMNTGELFF

clone_size: few
d_call: .
v_call: TRBV6-6
j_call: TRBJ2-5
cdr3_nt: TGTGCCAGCAGAGACGACTACAGAGAGACCCAGTACTTC
cdr3_aa: CASRDDYRETQYF

clone_size: few
d_call: TRBD2
v_call: TRBV29-1
j_call: TRBJ2-1
cdr3_nt: TGCAGCGTGACTAGCGGTTACAATGAGCAGTTCTTC
cdr3_aa: CSVTSGYNEQFF

clone_size: .
d_call: .
v_call: TRBV24-1
j_call: TRBJ2-3
cdr3_nt: TGTGCCACCAGTGATCCCAGCACAGATACGCGGTATTTT
cdr3_aa: CATSDPSTDTRYF

clone_size: .
d_call: .
v_call: TRBV10-3
j_call: TRBJ2-3
cdr3_nt: TGTGCCATTGGGGTGGGAGGCGCGCAAGATACGCAGTATTTT
cdr3_aa: CAIGVGGAQDTQYF

clone_size: .
d_call: TRBD2
v_call: TRBV6-2/TRBV6-3
j_call: TRBJ2-5
cdr3_nt: TGTGCCAGCAGTTACTGGACGGCGGGGGAGCAGTACTTC
cdr3_aa: CASSYWTAGEQYF

clone_size: .
d_call: .
v_call: TRBV30
j_call: TRBJ1-2
cdr3_nt: TGTGCCTGGAGGGAAGCGAGGGGCTACACCTTC
cdr3_aa: CAWREARGYTF

clone_size: .
d_call: TRBD2
v_call: TRBV7-8
j_call: TRBJ2-3
cdr3_nt: TGTGCCAGCAGCTTATTCGCGCGGGGGACGAGCGATACGCAGTATTTT
cdr3_aa: CASSLFARGTSDTQYF

clone_size: .
d_call: TRBD1
v_call: TRBV28
j_call: TRBJ2-7
cdr3_nt: TGTGTCAGCAGTCCCTGGGGGACAGGAATCTACGAGCAGTACTTC
cdr3_aa: CVSSPWGTGIYEQYF

clone_size: .
d_call: .
v_call: TRBV5-6
j_call: TRBJ1-5
cdr3_nt: TGTGCCAGCAGCTTGGGACAGCTTCTCAATCAGCCCCAGCATTTT
cdr3_aa: CASSLGQLLNQPQHF

clone_size: .
d_call: TRBD1
v_call: TRBV29-1
j_call: TRBJ1-4
cdr3_nt: TGCAGCGGCCAGACAGGGGCAACTAATGAAAAACTGTTTTTT
cdr3_aa: CSGQTGATNEKLFF

clone_size: many
d_call: TRBD2
v_call: TRBV12-3/TRBV12-4
j_call: TRBJ2-3
cdr3_nt: TGTGCCAGCAGTCCCCGACTAGCGCCAGATACGCAGTATTTT
cdr3_aa: CASSPRLAPDTQYF

clone_size: .
d_call: .
v_call: TRBV19
j_call: TRBJ2-5
cdr3_nt: TGTGCCAGTACGGGGAGCGCTCAAGAGACCCAGTACTTC
cdr3_aa: CASTGSAQETQYF

clone_size: .
d_call: TRBD2
v_call: TRBV28
j_call: TRBJ2-7
cdr3_nt: TGTGCCAGCAGTTGGACTGGCGGGAGAGGTGAGCAGTACTTC
cdr3_aa: CASSWTGGRGEQYF

clone_size: .
d_call: .
v_call: TRBV12-3/TRBV12-4
j_call: TRBJ2-6
cdr3_nt: TGTGCCAGCAGTTTAGGACTTAGAGGCACTGGGGCCAACGTCCTGACTTTC
cdr3_aa: CASSLGLRGTGANVLTF

clone_size: .
d_call: .
v_call: TRBV12-3/TRBV12-4
j_call: TRBJ1-2
cdr3_nt: TGTGCCAGCAGTTTAGGAGGACACCGTTTTAACTATGGCTACACCTTC
cdr3_aa: CASSLGGHRFNYGYTF

clone_size: .
d_call: .
v_call: TRBV7-9
j_call: TRBJ2-1
cdr3_nt: TGTGCCAGCAGCCCGAAAGGGGGAGCCCTTTACAATGAGCAGTTCTTC
cdr3_aa: CASSPKGGALYNEQFF

clone_size: many
d_call: .
v_call: TRBV7-2
j_call: TRBJ2-1
cdr3_nt: TGTGCCAGCAGCTTAGCCCTAGCATCCAATGAGCAGTTCTTC
cdr3_aa: CASSLALASNEQFF

clone_size: .
d_call: .
v_call: TRBV5-1
j_call: TRBJ2-1
cdr3_nt: TGCGCCAGCAGCTTGGGAGACTACAATGGGCAGTTCTTC
cdr3_aa: CASSLGDYNGQFF

clone_size: few
d_call: TRBD1
v_call: TRBV7-9
j_call: TRBJ1-2
cdr3_nt: TGTGCCAGCAGTCCTTGGACAGGTGGCTACACCTTC
cdr3_aa: CASSPWTGGYTF

clone_size: few
d_call: .
v_call: TRBV10-3
j_call: TRBJ1-1
cdr3_nt: TGTGCCATCAGGGCGGTGGGGGACACTGAAGCTTTCTTT
cdr3_aa: CAIRAVGDTEAFF

clone_size: .
d_call: .
v_call: TRBV27
j_call: TRBJ1-5
cdr3_nt: TGTGCCAGCAGTCTAGACGGGGGTCGGCGACAGCCCCAGCATTTT
cdr3_aa: CASSLDGGRRQPQHF

clone_size: many
d_call: .
v_call: TRBV5-1
j_call: TRBJ2-3
cdr3_nt: TGCGCCAGCAGCTCTCGATTGACAGGACCTAGCACAGATACGCAGTATTTT
cdr3_aa: CASSSRLTGPSTDTQYF

clone_size: .
d_call: .
v_call: TRBV6-6
j_call: TRBJ1-5
cdr3_nt: TGTGCCAGCAGTTACTCGATTCCGGGGAATGCCAATCAGCCCCAGCATTTT
cdr3_aa: CASSYSIPGNANQPQHF

clone_size: .
d_call: TRBD1
v_call: TRBV5-1
j_call: TRBJ2-7
cdr3_nt: TGCGCCAGCAGCTCTTGGACAGGGCTGACCCACGAGCAGTACTTC
cdr3_aa: CASSSWTGLTHEQYF

clone_size: .
d_call: .
v_call: TRBV6-5
j_call: TRBJ2-3
cdr3_nt: TGTGCCAGCAGTTACGGGTCAGGAGGGGATACGCAGTATTTT
cdr3_aa: CASSYGSGGDTQYF

clone_size: .
d_call: .
v_call: TRBV5-1
j_call: TRBJ1-1
cdr3_nt: TGCGCCAGCAGCGAGACAGGCTATAACACTGAAGCTTTCTTT
cdr3_aa: CASSETGYNTEAFF

clone_size: .
d_call: TRBD1
v_call: TRBV20-1
j_call: TRBJ1-6
cdr3_nt: TGCAGTGCTAGAGTCTCAAGGACAGGTGAAGGAAAGTGGCGGGGCAGCTCCTATAATTCACCCCTCCACTTT
cdr3_aa: CSARVSRTGEGKWRGSSYNSPLHF

clone_size: many
d_call: .
v_call: TRBV29-1
j_call: TRBJ2-7
cdr3_nt: TGCAGCGTTGAAGATCAGGGACGAGCCTACGAGCAGTACTTC
cdr3_aa: CSVEDQGRAYEQYF

clone_size: few
d_call: TRBD1
v_call: TRBV6-6
j_call: TRBJ2-7
cdr3_nt: TGTGCCAGCAGTTCCGCACAGGGACAGAGCTCCTACGAGCAGTACTTC
cdr3_aa: CASSSAQGQSSYEQYF

clone_size: .
d_call: TRBD2
v_call: TRBV12-5
j_call: TRBJ2-1
cdr3_nt: TGTGCTAGTGGTTTGGGACTAGCGGGAGTGGGTGAGCAGTTCTTC
cdr3_aa: CASGLGLAGVGEQFF

clone_size: .
d_call: .
v_call: TRBV5-1
j_call: TRBJ1-1
cdr3_nt: TGCGCCAGCAGCCCCATCGGGGTGGGGATGAACACTGAAGCTTTCTTT
cdr3_aa: CASSPIGVGMNTEAFF

clone_size: .
d_call: .
v_call: TRBV6-2/TRBV6-3
j_call: TRBJ2-7
cdr3_nt: TGTGCCAGCAGTTACCCACGTCCTGGGAATCGCTCCTACGAGCAGTACTTC
cdr3_aa: CASSYPRPGNRSYEQYF